This TCR beta chain was found in a study of blood T cell repertoires in COVID-19. Looked up from germline, CDR1 is LNHDA and CDR2 is SQIVND (reference sequence). This CDR3 contains 12 residues. V shed 4 bases and J shed 5 bases, with 9 bases lying between them. Method: immunoSEQ multiplex PCR; TCRdb's copy keeps in-frame clones and lacks some. The sample yields some 250,000 clones, approximately 85% seen once. The rearrangement links TRBV19 to TRBJ2-7, with unresolved D. The sample comprised PBMCs or T cells enriched from blood (not recorded which). This receptor was identified in a woman aged 45-65 years who had recovered from COVID-19. The CDR3 loop is CASSNNYDEQYF. The CDR3 coding sequence is TGTGCCAGTAGTAACAACTACGACGAGCAGTACTTC.